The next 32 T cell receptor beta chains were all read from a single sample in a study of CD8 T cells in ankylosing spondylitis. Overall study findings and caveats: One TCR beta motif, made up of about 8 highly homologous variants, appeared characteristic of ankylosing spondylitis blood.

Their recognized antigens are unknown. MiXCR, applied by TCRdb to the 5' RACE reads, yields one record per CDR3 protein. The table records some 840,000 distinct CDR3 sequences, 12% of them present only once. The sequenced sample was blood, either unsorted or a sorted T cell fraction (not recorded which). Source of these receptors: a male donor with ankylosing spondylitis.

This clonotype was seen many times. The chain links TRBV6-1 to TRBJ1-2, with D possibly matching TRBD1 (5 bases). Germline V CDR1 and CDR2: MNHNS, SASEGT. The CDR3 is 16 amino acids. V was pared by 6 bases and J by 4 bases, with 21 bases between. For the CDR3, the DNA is TGTGCCAGCAGCCGCGACCCCAGGGATTCCCGCTATGGCTACACCTTC. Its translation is CASSRDPRDSRYGYTF.

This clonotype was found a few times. The CDR3 sequence is CASSLDQASGQYF. CDR3 DNA sequence: TGCGCCAGCAGCTTGGACCAGGCCAGTGGGCAGTACTTC. The chain combines TRBV5-1 with TRBJ2-7; D call uncertain. Trimming took 0 bases from V and 9 from J, leaving 13 bases between them. There are 13 residues in the CDR3. CDR1 SGHRS and CDR2 YFSETQ come from the germline V gene.

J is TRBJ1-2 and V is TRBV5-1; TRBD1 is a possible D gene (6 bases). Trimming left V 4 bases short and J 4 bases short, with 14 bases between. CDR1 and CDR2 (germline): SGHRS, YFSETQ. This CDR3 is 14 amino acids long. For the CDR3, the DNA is TGCGCCAGCAGCGTTGGGGGCCGGACCTATGGCTACACCTTC. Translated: CASSVGGRTYGYTF.

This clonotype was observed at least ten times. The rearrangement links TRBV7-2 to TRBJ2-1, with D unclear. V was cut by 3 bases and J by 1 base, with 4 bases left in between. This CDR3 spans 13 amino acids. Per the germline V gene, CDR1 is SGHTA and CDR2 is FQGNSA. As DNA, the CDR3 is TGTGCCAGCAGCTTTGAGTCCTACAATGAGCAGTTCTTC. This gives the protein CASSFESYNEQFF.

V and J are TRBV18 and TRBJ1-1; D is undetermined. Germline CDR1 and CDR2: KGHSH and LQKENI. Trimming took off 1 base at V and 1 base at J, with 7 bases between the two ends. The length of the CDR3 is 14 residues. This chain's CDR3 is CASSPLQQNTEAFF. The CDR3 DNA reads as TGTGCCAGCTCACCACTGCAGCAGAACACTGAAGCTTTCTTT. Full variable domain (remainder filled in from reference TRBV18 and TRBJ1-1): NAGVMQNPRHLVRRRGQEARLRCSPMKGHSHVYWYRQLPEEGLKFMVYLQKENIIDESGMPKERFSAEFPKEGPSILRIQQVVRGDSAAYFCASSPLQQNTEAFFGQGTRLTVV.

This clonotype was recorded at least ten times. CDR3 region: CASSRSGRAYTGELFF. The CDR3 bases are TGTGCCAGCAGCCGTAGCGGGAGGGCCTATACCGGGGAGCTGTTTTTT. The chain links TRBV12-3 or TRBV12-4 to TRBJ2-2; 11 bases agree with TRBD2. CDR3 size: 16 residues. Losses at the gene ends were 6 bases for V and 5 bases for J; bases not matched to a gene: 8.

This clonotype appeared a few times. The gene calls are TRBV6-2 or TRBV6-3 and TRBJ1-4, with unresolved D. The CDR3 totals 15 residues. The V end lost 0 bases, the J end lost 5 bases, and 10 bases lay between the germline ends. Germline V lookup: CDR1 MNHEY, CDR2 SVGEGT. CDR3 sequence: CASSYSRGANEKLFF. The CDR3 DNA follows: TGTGCCAGCAGTTACTCGAGAGGTGCGAATGAAAAACTGTTTTTT.

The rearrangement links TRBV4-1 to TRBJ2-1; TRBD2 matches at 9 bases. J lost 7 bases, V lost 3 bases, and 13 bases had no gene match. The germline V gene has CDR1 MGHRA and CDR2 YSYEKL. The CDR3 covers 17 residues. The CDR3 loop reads CASSQGRGAGGRNEQFF. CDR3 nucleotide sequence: TGCGCCAGCAGCCAGGGGAGGGGAGCGGGAGGTCGTAATGAGCAGTTCTTC.

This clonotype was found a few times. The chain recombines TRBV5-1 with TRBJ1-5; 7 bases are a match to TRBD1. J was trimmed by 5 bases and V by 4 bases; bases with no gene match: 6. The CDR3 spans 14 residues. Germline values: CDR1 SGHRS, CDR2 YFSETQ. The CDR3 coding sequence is TGCGCCAGCAGCGCAACAGGGGTGGATCAGCCCCAGCATTTT. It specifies CASSATGVDQPQHF.

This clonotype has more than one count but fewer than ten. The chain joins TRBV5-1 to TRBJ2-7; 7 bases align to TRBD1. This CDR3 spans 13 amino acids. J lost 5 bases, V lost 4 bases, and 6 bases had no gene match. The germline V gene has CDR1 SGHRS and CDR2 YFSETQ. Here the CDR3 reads CASSQMGQNEQYF. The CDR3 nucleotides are TGCGCCAGCAGCCAGATGGGACAGAACGAGCAGTACTTC.

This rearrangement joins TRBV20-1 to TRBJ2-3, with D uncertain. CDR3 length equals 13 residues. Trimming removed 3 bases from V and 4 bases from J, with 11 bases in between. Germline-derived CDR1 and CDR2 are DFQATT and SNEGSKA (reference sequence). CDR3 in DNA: TGCAGTGCTAGGGATAAAGTCCCAGATACGCAGTATTTT. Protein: CSARDKVPDTQYF.

This CDR3 is CASSLYVRAVNTGELFF. The CDR3, as DNA: TGCGCCAGCAGCTTGTACGTGAGGGCGGTAAACACCGGGGAGCTGTTTTTT. The rearrangement joins TRBV5-1 to TRBJ2-2; possibly TRBD2 for D (5 bases). This CDR3 region has 17 residues. Germline loops: CDR1 SGHRS, CDR2 YFSETQ. V was shortened by 1 base and J by 2 bases, with 15 bases between the two germline ends.

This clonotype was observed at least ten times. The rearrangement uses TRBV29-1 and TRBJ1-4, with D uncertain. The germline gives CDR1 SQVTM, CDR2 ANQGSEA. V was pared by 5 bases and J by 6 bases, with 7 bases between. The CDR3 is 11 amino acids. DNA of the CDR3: TGCAGCGTTTTATACGATGAAAAACTGTTTTTT. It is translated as CSVLYDEKLFF. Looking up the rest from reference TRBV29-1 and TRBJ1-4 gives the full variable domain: SAVISQKPSRDICQRGTSLTIQCQVDSQVTMMFWYRQQPGQSLTLIATANQGSEATYESGFVIDKFPISRPNLTFSTLTVSNMSPEDSSIYLCSVLYDEKLFFGSGTQLSVL.

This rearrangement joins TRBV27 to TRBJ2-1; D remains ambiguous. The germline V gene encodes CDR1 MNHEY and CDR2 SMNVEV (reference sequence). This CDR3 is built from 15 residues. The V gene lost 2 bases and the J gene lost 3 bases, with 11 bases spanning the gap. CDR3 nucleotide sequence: TGTGCCAGCAGTTTAGAGAGATCTCTCTACAATGAGCAGTTCTTC. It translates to CASSLERSLYNEQFF.

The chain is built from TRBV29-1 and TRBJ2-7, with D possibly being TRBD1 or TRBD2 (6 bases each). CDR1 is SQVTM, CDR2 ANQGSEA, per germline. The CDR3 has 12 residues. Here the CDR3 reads CSGGFGDREQYF. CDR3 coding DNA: TGCAGTGGGGGGTTTGGCGACAGGGAGCAGTACTTC.

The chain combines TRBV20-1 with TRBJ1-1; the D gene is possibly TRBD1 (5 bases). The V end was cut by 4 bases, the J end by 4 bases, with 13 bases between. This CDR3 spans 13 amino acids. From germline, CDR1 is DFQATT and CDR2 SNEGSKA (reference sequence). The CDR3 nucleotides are TGCAGTGCTACTATTGACAGATTCACTGAAGCTTTCTTT. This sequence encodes CSATIDRFTEAFF.

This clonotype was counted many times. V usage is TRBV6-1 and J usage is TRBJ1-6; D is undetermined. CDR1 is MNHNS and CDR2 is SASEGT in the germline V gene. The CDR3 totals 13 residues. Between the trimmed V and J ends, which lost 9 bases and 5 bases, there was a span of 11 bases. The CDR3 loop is CASNTEDNSPLHF. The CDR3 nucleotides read TGTGCCAGTAACACAGAGGATAATTCACCCCTCCACTTT.

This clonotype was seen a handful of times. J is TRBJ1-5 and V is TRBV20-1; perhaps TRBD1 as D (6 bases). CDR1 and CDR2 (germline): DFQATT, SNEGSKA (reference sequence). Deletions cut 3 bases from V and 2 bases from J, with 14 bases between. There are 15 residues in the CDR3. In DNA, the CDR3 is TGCAGTGCTAGTATCAGGGGAGTCGGCAATCAGCCCCAGCATTTT. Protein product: CSASIRGVGNQPQHF.

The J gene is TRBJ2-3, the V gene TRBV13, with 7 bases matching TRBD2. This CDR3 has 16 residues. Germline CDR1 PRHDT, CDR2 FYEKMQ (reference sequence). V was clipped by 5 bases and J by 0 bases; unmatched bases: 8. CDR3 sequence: CASSTSGRQSTDTQYF. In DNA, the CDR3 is TGTGCCAGCAGCACTTCCGGGAGGCAAAGCACAGATACGCAGTATTTT.

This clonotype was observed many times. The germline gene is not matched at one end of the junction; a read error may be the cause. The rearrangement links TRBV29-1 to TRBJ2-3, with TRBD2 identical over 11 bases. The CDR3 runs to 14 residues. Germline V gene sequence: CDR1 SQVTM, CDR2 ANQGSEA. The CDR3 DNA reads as TGCAGCGTGGAAGGACTAGCGGGCCCAGATACGCAGTATTTT. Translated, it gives CSVEGLAGPDTQYF.

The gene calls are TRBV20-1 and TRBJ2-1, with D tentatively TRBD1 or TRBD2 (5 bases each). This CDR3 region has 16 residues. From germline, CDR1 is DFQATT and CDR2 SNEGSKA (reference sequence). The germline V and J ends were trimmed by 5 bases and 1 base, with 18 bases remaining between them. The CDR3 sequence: CSARVRGAVSYNEQFF. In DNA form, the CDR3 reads TGCAGTGCTCGGGTAAGGGGAGCGGTTTCCTACAATGAGCAGTTCTTC.

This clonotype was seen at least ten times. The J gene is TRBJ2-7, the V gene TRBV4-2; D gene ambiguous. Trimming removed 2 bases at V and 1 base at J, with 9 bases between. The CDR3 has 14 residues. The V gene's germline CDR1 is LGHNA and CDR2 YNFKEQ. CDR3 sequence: CASSQQTQSYEQYF. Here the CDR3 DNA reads TGTGCCAGCAGCCAACAAACGCAATCCTACGAGCAGTACTTC.

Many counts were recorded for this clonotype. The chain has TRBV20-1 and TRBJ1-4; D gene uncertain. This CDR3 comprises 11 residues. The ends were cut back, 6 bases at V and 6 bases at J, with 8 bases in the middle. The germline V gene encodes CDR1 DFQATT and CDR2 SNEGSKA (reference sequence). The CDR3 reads CSASKDEKLFF. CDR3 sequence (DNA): TGCAGTGCCAGTAAGGATGAAAAACTGTTTTTT.

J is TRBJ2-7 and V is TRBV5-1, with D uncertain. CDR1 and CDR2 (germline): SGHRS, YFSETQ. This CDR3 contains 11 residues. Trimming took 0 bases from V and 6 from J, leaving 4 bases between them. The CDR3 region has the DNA TGCGCCAGCAGCTTGGACAGCGAGCAGTACTTC. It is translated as CASSLDSEQYF.

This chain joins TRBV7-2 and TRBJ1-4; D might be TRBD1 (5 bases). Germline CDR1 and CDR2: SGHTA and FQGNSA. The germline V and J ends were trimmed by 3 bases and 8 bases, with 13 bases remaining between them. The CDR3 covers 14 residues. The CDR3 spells CASSFRQLGEKLFF. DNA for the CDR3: TGTGCCAGCAGCTTCCGACAGTTGGGAGAAAAACTGTTTTTT.

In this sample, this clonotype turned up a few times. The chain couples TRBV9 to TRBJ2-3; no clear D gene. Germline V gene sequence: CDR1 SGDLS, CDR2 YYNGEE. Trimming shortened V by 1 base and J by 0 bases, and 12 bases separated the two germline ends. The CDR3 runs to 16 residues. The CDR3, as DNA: TGTGCCAGCAGCGTAAGAACAGTTCCTAGCACAGATACGCAGTATTTT. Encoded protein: CASSVRTVPSTDTQYF.

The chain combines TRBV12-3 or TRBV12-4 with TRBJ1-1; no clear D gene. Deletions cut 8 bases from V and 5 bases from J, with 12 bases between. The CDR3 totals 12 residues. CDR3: CASADEVTEAFF. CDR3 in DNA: TGTGCCAGCGCGGATGAGGTTACTGAAGCTTTCTTT.

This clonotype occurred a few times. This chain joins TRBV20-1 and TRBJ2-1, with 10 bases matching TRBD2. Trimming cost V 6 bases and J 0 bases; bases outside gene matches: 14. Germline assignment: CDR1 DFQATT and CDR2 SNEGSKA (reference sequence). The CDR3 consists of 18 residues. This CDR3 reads CSATQPGLATRSYNEQFF. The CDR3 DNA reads TGCAGTGCAACTCAACCGGGACTAGCGACTCGCTCCTACAATGAGCAGTTCTTC.

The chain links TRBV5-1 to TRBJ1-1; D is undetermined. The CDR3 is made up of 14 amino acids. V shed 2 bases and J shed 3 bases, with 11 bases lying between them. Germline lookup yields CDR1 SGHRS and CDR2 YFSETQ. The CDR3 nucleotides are TGCGCCAGCAGCTTTAACGGGTTGGACACTGAAGCTTTCTTT. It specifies CASSFNGLDTEAFF.

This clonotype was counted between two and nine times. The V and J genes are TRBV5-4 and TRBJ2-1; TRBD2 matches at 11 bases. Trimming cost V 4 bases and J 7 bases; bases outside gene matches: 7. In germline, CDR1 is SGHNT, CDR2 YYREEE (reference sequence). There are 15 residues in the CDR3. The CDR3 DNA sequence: TGTGCCAGCAGCGACATAGCGGGAGGGAAAAATGAGCAGTTCTTC. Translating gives CASSDIAGGKNEQFF.

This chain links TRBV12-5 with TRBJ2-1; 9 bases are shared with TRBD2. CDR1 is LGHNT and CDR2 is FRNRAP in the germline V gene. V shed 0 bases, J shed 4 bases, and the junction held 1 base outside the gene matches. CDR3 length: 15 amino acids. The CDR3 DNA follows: TGTGCTAGTGGTTTGGTGGCGGGAGGGTACAATGAGCAGTTCTTC. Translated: CASGLVAGGYNEQFF.

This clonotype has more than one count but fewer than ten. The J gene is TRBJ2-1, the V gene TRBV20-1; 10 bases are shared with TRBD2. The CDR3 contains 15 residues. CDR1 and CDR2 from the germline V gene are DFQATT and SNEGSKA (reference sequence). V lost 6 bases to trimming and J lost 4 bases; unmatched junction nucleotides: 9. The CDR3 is CSATQRGGRYNEQFF. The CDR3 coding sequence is TGCAGTGCGACCCAGCGGGGGGGGAGGTACAATGAGCAGTTCTTC.